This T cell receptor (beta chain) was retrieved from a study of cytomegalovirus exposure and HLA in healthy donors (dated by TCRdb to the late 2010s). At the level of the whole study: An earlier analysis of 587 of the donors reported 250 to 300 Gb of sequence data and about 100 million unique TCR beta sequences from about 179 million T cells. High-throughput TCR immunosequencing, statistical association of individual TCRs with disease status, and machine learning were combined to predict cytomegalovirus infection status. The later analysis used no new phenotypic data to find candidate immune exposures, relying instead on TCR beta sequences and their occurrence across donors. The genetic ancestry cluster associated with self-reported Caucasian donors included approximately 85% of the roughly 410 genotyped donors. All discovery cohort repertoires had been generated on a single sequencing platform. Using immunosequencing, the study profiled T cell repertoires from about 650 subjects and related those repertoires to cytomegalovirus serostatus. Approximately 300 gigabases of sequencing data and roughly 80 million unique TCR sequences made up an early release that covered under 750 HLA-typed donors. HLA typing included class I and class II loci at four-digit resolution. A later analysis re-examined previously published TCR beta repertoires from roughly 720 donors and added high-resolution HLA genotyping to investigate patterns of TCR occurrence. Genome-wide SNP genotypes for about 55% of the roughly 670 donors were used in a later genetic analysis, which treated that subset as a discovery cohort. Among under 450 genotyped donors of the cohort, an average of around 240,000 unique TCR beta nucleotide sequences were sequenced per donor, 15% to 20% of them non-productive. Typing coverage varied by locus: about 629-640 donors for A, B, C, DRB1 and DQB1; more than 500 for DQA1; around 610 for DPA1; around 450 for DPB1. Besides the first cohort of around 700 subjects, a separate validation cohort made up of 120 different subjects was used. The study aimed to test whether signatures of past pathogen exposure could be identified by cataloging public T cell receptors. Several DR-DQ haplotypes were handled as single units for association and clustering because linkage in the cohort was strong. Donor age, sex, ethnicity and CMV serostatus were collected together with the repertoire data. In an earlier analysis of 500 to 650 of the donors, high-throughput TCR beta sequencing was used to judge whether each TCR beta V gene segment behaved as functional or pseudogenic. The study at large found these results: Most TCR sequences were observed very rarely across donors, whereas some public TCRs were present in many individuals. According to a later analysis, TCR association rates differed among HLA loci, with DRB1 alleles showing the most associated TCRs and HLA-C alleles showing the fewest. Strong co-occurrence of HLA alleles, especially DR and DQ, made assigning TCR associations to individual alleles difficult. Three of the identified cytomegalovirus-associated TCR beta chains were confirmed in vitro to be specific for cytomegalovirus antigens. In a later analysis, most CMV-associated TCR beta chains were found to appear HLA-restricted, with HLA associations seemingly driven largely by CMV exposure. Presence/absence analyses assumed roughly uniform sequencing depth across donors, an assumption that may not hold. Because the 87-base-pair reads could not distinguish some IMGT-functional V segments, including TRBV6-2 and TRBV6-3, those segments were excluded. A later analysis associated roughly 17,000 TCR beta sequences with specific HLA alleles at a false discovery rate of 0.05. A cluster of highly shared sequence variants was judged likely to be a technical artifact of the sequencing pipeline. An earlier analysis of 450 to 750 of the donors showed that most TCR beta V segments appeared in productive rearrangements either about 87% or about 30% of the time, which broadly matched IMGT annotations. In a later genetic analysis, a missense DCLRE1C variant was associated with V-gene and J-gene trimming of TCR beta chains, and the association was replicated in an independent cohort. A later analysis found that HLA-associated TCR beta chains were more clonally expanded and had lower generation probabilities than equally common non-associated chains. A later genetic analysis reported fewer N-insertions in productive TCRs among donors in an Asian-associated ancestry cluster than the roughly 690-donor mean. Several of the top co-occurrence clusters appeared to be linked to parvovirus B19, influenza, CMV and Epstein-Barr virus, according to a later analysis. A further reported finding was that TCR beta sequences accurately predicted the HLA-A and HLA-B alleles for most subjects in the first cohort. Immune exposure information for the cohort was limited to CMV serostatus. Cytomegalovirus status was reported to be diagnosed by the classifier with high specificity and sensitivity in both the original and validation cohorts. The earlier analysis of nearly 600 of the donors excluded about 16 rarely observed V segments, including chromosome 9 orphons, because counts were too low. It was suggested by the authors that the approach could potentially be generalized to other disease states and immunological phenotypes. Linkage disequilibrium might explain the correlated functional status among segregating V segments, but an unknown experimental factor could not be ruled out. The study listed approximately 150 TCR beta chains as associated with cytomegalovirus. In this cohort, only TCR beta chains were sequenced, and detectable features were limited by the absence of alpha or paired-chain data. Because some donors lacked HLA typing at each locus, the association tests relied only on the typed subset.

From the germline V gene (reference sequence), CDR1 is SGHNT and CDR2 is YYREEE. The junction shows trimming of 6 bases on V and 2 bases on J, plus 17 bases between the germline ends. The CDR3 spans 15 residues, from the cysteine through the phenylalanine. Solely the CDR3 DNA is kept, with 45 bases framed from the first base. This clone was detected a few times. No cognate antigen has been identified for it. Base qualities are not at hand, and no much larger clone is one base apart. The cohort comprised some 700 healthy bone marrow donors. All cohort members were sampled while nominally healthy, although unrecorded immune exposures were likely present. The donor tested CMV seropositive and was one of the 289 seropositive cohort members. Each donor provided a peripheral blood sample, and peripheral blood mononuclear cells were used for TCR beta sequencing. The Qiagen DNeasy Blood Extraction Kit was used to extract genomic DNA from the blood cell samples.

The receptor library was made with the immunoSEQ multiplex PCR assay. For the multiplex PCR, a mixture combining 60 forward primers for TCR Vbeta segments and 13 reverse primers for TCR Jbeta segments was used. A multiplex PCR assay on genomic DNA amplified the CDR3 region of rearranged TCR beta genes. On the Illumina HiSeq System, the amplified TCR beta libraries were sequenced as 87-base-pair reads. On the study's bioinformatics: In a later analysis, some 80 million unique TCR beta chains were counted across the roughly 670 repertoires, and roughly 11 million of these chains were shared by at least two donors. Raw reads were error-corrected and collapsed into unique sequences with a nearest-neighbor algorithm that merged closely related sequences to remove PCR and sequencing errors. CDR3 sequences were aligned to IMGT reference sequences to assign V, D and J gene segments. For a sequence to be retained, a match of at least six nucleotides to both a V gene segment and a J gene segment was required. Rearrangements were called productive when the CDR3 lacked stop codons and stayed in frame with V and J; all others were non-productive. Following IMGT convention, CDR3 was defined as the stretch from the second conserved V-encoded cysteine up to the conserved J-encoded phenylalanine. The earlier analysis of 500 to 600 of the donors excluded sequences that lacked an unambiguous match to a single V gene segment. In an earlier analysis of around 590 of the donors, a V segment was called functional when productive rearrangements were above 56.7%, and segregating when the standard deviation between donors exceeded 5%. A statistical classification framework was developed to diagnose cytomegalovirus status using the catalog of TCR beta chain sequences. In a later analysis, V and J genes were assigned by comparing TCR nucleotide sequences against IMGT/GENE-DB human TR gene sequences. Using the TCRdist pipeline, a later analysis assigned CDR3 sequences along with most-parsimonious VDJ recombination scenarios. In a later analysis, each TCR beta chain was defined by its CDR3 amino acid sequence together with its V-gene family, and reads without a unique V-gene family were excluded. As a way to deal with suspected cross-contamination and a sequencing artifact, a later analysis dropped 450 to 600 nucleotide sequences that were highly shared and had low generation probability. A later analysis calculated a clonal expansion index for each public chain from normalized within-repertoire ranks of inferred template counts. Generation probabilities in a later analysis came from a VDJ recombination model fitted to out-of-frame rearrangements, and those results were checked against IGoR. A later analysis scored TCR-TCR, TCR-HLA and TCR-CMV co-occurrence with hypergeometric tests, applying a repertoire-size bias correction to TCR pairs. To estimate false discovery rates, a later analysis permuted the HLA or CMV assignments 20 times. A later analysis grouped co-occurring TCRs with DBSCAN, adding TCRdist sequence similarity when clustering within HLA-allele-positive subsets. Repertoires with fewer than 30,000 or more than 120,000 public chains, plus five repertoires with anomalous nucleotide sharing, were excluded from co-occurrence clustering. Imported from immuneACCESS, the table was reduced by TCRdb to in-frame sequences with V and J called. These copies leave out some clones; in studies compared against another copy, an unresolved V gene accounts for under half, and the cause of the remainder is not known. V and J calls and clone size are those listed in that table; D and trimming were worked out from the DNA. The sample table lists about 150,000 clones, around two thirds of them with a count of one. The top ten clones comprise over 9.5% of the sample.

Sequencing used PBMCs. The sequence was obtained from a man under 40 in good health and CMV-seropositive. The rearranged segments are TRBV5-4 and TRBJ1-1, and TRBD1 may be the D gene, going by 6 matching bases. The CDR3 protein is CASTWGRDINTEAFF. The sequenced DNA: TGTGCCAGCACCTGGGGCCGGGACATCAACACTGAAGCTTTCTTT.